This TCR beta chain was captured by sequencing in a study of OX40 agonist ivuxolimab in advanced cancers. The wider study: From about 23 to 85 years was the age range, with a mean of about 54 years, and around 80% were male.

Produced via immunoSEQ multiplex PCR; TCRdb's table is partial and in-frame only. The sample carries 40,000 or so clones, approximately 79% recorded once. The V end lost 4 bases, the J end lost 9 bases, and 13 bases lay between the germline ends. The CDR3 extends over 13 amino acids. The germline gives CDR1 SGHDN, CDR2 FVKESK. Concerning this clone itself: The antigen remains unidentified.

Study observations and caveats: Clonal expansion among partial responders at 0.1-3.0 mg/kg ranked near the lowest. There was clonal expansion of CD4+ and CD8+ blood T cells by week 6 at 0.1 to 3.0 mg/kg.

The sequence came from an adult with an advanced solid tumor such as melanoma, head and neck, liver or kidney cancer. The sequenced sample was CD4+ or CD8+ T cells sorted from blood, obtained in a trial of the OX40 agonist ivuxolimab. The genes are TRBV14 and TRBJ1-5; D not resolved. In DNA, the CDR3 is TGTGCCAGCAGCCCCCGCGTCAACTCGCCCCAGCATTTT. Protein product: CASSPRVNSPQHF.